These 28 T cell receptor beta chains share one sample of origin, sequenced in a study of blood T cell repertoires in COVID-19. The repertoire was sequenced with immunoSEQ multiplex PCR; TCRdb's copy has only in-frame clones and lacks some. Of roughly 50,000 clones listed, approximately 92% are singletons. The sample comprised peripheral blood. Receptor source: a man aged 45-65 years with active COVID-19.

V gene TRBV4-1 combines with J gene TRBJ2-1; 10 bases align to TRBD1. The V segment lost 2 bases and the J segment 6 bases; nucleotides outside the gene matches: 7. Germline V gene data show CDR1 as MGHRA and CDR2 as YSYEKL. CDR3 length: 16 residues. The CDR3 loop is CASSQSGTGVINEQFF. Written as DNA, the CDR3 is TGCGCCAGCAGCCAATCCGGGACAGGGGTGATCAATGAGCAGTTCTTC.

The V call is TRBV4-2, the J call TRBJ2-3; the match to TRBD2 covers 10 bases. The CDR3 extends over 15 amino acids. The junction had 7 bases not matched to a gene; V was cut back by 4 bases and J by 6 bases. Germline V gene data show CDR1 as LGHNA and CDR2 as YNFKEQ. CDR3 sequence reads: CASSRLAGAGDTQYF. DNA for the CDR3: TGTGCCAGCAGCCGGCTAGCGGGGGCCGGGGATACGCAGTATTTT.

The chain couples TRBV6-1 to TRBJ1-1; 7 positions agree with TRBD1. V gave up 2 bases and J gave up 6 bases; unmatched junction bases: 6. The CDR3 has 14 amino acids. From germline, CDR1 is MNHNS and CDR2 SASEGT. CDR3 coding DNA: TGTGCCAGCAGTGAACCACAGGGGTGGGCTGAAGCTTTCTTT. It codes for CASSEPQGWAEAFF.

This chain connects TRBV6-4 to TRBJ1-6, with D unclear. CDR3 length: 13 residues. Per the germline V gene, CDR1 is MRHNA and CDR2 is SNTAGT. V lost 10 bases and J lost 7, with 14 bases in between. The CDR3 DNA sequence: TGTGCCATCACCAGGCAGGTAAATTCACCCCTCCACTTT. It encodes CAITRQVNSPLHF.

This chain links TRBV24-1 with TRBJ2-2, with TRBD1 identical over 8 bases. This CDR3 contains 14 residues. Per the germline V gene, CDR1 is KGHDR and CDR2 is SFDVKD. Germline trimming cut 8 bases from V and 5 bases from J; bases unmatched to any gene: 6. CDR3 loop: CATTRTGKTGELFF. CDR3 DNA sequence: TGTGCCACCACCCGGACAGGGAAGACCGGGGAGCTGTTTTTT.

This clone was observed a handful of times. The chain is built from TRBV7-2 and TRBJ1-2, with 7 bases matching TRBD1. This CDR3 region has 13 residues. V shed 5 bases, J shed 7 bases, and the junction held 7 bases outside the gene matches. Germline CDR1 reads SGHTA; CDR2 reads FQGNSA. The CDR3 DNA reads TGTGCCAGCAGCCTATCCGGGACAGCTGGCTACACCTTC. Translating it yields CASSLSGTAGYTF.

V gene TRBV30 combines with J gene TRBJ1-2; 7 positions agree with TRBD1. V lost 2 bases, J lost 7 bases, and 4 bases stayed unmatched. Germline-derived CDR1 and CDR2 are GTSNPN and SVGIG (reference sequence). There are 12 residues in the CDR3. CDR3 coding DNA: TGTGCCTGGAGTAGAGGGGGCCTTGGCTACACCTTC. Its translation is CAWSRGGLGYTF.

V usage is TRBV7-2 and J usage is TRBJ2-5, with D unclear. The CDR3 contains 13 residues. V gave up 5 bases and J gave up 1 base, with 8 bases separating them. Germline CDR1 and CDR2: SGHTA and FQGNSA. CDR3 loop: CASSGSIQETQYF. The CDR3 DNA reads TGTGCCAGCAGCGGTAGTATCCAAGAGACCCAGTACTTC.

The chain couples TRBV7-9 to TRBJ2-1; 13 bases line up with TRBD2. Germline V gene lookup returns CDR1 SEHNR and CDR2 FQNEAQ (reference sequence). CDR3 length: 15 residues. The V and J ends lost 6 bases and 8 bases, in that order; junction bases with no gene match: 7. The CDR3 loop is CASSPGLAGVDEQFF. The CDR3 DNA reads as TGTGCCAGCAGTCCCGGACTAGCGGGAGTGGATGAGCAGTTCTTC.

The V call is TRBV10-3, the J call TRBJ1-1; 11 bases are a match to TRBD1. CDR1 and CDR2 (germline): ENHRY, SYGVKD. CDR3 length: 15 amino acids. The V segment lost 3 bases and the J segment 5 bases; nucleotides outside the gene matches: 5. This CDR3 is CAISDGGDRGTEAFF. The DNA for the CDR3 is TGTGCCATCAGTGATGGAGGGGACAGGGGGACTGAAGCTTTCTTT.

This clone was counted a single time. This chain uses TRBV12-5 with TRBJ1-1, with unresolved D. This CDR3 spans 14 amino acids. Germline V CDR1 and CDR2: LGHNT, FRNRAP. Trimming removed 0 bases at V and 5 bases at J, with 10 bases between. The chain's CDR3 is CASGLVPGGTEAFF. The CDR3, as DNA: TGTGCTAGTGGTTTGGTACCAGGAGGTACTGAAGCTTTCTTT.

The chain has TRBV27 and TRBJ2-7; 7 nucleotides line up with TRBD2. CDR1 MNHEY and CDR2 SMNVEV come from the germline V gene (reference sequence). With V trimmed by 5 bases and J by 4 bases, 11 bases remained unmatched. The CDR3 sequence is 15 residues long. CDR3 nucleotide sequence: TGTGCCAGCAGTACTCCCGGGCGGGAGCGGTACGAGCAGTACTTC. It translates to CASSTPGRERYEQYF.

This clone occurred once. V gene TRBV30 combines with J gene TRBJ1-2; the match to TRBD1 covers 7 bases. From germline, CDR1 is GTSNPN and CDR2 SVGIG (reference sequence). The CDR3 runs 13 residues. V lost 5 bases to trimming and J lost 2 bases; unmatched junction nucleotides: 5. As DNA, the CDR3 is TGTGCCTGGTCGTTACAGGGGAACTATGGCTACACCTTC. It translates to CAWSLQGNYGYTF.

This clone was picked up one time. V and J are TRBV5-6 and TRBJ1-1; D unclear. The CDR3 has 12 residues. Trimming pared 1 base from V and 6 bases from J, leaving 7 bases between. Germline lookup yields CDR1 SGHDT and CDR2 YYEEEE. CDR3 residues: CASSLYFSEAFF. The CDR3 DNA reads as TGTGCCAGCAGCTTGTATTTCTCTGAAGCTTTCTTT.

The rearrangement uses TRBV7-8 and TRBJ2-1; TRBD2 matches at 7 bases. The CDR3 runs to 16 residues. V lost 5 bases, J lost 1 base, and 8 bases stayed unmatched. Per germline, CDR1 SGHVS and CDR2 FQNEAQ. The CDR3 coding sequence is TGTGCCAGCAGCCCCGGCAGGACTAGGTCCTACAATGAGCAGTTCTTC. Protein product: CASSPGRTRSYNEQFF. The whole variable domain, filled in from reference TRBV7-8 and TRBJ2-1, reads GAGVSQSPRYKVAKRGQDVALRCDPISGHVSLFWYQQALGQGPEFLTYFQNEAQLDKSGLPSDRFFAERPEGSVSTLKIQRTQQEDSAVYLCASSPGRTRSYNEQFFGPGTRLTVL.

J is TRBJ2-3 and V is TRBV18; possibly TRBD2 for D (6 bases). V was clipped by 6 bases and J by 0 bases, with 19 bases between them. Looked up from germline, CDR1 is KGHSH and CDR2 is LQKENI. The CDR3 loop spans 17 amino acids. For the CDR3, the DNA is TGTGCCAGCTCCCCCAGAAGCCCCAGCGGGAGCACAGATACGCAGTATTTT. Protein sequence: CASSPRSPSGSTDTQYF.

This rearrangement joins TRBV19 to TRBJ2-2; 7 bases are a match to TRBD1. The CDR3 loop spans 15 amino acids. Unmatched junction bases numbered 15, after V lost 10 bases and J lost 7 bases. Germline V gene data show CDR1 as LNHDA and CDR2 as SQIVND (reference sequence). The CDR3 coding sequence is TGTGCCACCACTTTCGGCACAGGGGATGTCGGGGAGCTGTTTTTT. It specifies CATTFGTGDVGELFF.

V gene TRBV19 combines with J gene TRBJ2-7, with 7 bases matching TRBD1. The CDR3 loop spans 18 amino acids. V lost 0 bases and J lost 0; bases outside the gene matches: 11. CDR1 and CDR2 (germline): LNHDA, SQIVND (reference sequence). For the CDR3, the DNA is TGTGCCAGTAGTATAGATGGGCCCGTGGGACAGCACTCCTACGAGCAGTACTTC. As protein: CASSIDGPVGQHSYEQYF.

CDR3 residues: CAWTGQETGELFF. CDR3 sequence (DNA): TGTGCCTGGACGGGACAGGAGACCGGGGAGCTGTTTTTT. The chain combines TRBV30 with TRBJ2-2; 8 nucleotides agree with TRBD1. The length of the CDR3 is 13 residues. J gave up 5 bases and V 4 bases, and 3 bases lay outside the gene matches. The germline CDR1 and CDR2 sequences are GTSNPN and SVGIG (reference sequence).

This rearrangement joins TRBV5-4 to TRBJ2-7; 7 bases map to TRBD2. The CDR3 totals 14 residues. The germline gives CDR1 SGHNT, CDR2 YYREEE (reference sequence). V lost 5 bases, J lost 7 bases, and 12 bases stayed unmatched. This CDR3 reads CASRRKGSGIEQYF. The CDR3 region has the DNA TGTGCCAGCAGACGAAAGGGGAGCGGGATAGAGCAGTACTTC.

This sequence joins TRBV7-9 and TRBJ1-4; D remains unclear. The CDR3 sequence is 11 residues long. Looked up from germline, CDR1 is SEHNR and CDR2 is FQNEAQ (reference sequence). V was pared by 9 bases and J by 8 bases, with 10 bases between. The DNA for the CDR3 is TGTGCCAGGAGGATAGTGGAAAAACTGTTTTTT. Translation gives CARRIVEKLFF.

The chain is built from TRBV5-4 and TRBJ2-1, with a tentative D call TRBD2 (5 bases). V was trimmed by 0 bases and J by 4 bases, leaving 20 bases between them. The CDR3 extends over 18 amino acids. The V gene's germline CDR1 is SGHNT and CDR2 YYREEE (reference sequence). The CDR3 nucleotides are TGTGCCAGCAGCTTGGCCAAGCGGCGCAGCCCAATATACAATGAGCAGTTCTTC. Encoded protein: CASSLAKRRSPIYNEQFF.

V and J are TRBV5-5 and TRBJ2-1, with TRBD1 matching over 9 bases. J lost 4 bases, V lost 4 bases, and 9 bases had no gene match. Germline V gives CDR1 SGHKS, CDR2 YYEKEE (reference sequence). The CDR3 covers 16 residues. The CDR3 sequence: CASSHAPGQGYNEQFF. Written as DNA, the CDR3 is TGTGCCAGCAGCCACGCCCCGGGACAGGGTTACAATGAGCAGTTCTTC.

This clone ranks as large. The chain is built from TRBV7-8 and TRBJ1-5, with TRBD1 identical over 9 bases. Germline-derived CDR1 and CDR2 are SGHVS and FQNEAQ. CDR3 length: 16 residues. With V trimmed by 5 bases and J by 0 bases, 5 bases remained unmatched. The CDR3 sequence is CASSPGTGNSNQPQHF. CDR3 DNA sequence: TGTGCCAGCAGCCCTGGGACAGGGAATAGCAATCAGCCCCAGCATTTT.

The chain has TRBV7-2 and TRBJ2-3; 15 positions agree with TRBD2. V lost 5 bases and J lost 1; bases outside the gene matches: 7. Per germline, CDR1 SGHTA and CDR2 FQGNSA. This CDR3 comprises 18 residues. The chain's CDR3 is CASSPGLAGGWGTDTQYF. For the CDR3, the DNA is TGTGCCAGCAGCCCCGGACTAGCGGGGGGGTGGGGCACAGATACGCAGTATTTT.

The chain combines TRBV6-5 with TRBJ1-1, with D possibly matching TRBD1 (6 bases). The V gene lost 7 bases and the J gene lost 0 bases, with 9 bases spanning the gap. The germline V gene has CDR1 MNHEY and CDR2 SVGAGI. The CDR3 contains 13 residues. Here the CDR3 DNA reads TGTGCCAGCACGAGGACAGTGAACACTGAAGCTTTCTTT. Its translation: CASTRTVNTEAFF.

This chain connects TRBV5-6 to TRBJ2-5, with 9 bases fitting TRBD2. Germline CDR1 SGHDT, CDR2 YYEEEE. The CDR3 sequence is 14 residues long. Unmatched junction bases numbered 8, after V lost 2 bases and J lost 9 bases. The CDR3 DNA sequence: TGTGCCAGCAGCTTCGGCGGGGGGGCCCGGCCCCAGTACTTC. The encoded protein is CASSFGGGARPQYF.

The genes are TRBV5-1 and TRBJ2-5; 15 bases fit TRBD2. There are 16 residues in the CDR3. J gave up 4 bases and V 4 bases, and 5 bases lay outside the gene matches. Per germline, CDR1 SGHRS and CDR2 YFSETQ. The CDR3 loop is CASSLGLAGGSETQYF. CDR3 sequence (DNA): TGCGCCAGCAGCCTTGGACTAGCGGGAGGGTCAGAGACCCAGTACTTC.